This record concerns one T cell receptor beta chain sequence. As yet, its antigen is unknown. Data came from immunoSEQ multiplex PCR; TCRdb stores just in-frame clones and leaves some out. The table has roughly 10,000 clones, just under 95% seen once. Confirmation came from sputum smear and/or culture positivity for M. tuberculosis. Germline loops: CDR1 LGHNT, CDR2 FRNRAP. With 4 bases clipped from V and 5 bases from J, the junction kept 13 bases outside the gene matches. The CDR3 runs 16 residues. The record originates from a study of T cells in tuberculosis. Study in general: Blood was taken before or within 7 days of anti-tuberculosis therapy.

Overall study findings and caveats: Smaller distances to GMM-specific TCRs suggested their expansion in active tuberculosis. Selection depended on which cryopreserved specimens were available.

Source material: PBMCs. This chain joins TRBV12-5 and TRBJ1-1; 7 bases are shared with TRBD1. The TCR sequence derives from an adult with tuberculosis. The CDR3 loop is CASGSYPGTERTEAFF. CDR3 coding DNA: TGTGCTAGTGGTTCTTATCCCGGGACAGAGAGGACTGAAGCTTTCTTT. Full variable domain (rest looked up from reference TRBV12-5 and TRBJ1-1): DARVTQTPRHKVTEMGQEVTMRCQPILGHNTVFWYRQTMMQGLELLAYFRNRAPLDDSGMPKDRFSAEMPDATLATLKIQPSEPRDSAVYFCASGSYPGTERTEAFFGQGTRLTVV.